A single sample is the source of the 19 T cell receptor beta chains below, sequenced in a study of control samples from healthy donors and cancer patients. Measured with immunoSEQ multiplex PCR; TCRdb has only the in-frame clones, and not every one. The profile covers approximately 170,000 clones, with around 91% appearing a single time and just over 1.4% taken by the ten largest. Input material: blood. The receptors were gathered from a woman aged 45-65 years in good health.

The chain joins TRBV7-9 to TRBJ1-1; possibly TRBD1 for D (6 bases). Germline V lookup: CDR1 SEHNR, CDR2 FQNEAQ (reference sequence). Between the trimmed V and J ends, which lost 5 bases and 10 bases, there was a span of 23 bases. The CDR3 is 15 residues long. The CDR3 coding sequence is TGTGCCAGCAGCCAAGGGGGGGGCAGTCAGGCGGGAGCTTTCTTT. Protein product: CASSQGGGSQAGAFF.

This clone occurred once. The chain has TRBV18 and TRBJ1-3; possible D gene TRBD1, 5 bases. This CDR3 is built from 17 residues. V lost 4 bases to trimming and J lost 0 bases, with 16 bases between them. Germline CDR1 KGHSH, CDR2 LQKENI. As DNA, the CDR3 is TGTGCCAGCTCACGTACATCCGGAAGGGGCTCTGGAAACACCATATATTTT. Translation gives CASSRTSGRGSGNTIYF. The full variable domain, with the rest looked up from reference TRBV18 and TRBJ1-3, is NAGVMQNPRHLVRRRGQEARLRCSPMKGHSHVYWYRQLPEEGLKFMVYLQKENIIDESGMPKERFSAEFPKEGPSILRIQQVVRGDSAAYFCASSRTSGRGSGNTIYFGEGSWLTVV.

The genes are TRBV28 and TRBJ2-3; D is ambiguous. Looked up from germline, CDR1 is MDHEN and CDR2 is SYDVKM. The ends were cut back, 4 bases at V and 2 bases at J, with 7 bases in the middle. This CDR3 has 13 amino acids. CDR3 sequence: CASSSTYTDTQYF. CDR3 sequence (DNA): TGTGCCAGCAGTTCGACATACACAGATACGCAGTATTTT.

The chain employs TRBV7-3 and TRBJ1-2; D is undetermined. The CDR3 loop spans 15 amino acids. Per the germline V gene, CDR1 is SGHTA and CDR2 is FQGTGA. V dropped 1 base and J dropped 0 bases, with 9 bases sitting between them. The CDR3 bases are TGTGCCAGCAGCTTAAGTTACAGCACTAACTATGGCTACACCTTC. It specifies CASSLSYSTNYGYTF. Combining the CDR3 with reference TRBV7-3 and TRBJ1-2 gives the whole variable domain GAGVSQTPSNKVTEKGKYVELRCDPISGHTALYWYRQSLGQGPEFLIYFQGTGAADDSGLPNDRFFAVRPEGSVSTLKIQRTERGDSAVYLCASSLSYSTNYGYTFGSGTRLTVV.

The genes are TRBV29-1 and TRBJ1-5; D is undetermined. This CDR3 contains 14 residues. The V end lost 4 bases, the J end lost 4 bases, and 14 bases lay between the germline ends. Germline CDR1 reads SQVTM; CDR2 reads ANQGSEA. The CDR3 DNA reads TGCAGCGTTGCCGAGGACCAAGGTAATCAGCCCCAGCATTTT. Its protein product is CSVAEDQGNQPQHF.

The chain joins TRBV6-4 to TRBJ2-3; 10 bases agree with TRBD1. This CDR3 is built from 16 residues. Germline CDR1 reads MRHNA; CDR2 reads SNTAGT. The ends lost 5 bases at V and 0 bases at J; junction bases unmatched: 5. The CDR3 loop reads CASSRQGAHSTDTQYF. CDR3 in DNA: TGTGCCAGCAGTCGACAGGGGGCCCATAGCACAGATACGCAGTATTTT.

In its sample, this clone was seen a few times. This chain joins TRBV24-1 and TRBJ1-2; D remains ambiguous. The germline V gene encodes CDR1 KGHDR and CDR2 SFDVKD. This CDR3 has 15 residues. V lost 7 bases, J lost 3 bases, and 17 bases lay in between. DNA of the CDR3: TGTGCCACCAGACCCTCTTGGGGAGGAGACTATGGCTACACCTTC. Translation gives CATRPSWGGDYGYTF.

This clone was found once. The chain couples TRBV6-6 to TRBJ2-5; D not certain. CDR1 is MNHNY, CDR2 SVGAGI, per germline (reference sequence). V was pared by 5 bases and J by 3 bases, with 4 bases between. This CDR3 is built from 11 residues. The CDR3 nucleotides are TGTGCCAGCAGTCAGGAAGAGACCCAGTACTTC. This gives the protein CASSQEETQYF.

The CDR3 DNA is TGTGCCAGCAGCGTAGAGGGGTCGCCTGGAAACACCATATATTTT. It specifies CASSVEGSPGNTIYF. J is TRBJ1-3 and V is TRBV9; D may be TRBD1 (5 bases). The CDR3 extends over 15 amino acids. Between the trimmed V and J ends, which lost 0 bases and 2 bases, there was a span of 9 bases. Looked up from germline, CDR1 is SGDLS and CDR2 is YYNGEE.

V usage is TRBV7-2 and J usage is TRBJ1-2; a weak D match, TRBD1 (5 bases). The CDR3 has 14 residues. Trimming took off 4 bases at V and 7 bases at J, with 16 bases between the two ends. In germline, CDR1 is SGHTA, CDR2 FQGNSA. In DNA, the CDR3 is TGTGCCAGCAGCTCGGTGCAGGGTAGCGCTGGCTACACCTTC. Encoded protein: CASSSVQGSAGYTF.

The gene calls are TRBV2 and TRBJ1-2, with a weak D call TRBD1 (6 bases). V dropped 6 bases and J dropped 7 bases, with 15 bases sitting between them. The germline gives CDR1 SNHLY, CDR2 FYNNEI. CDR3 length equals 13 residues. CDR3 DNA: TGTGCCAGCAGGAAGACAGGATTTGGTGGCTACACCTTC. Its translation is CASRKTGFGGYTF.

This clone turned up a few times. The chain couples TRBV3-1 (or the pseudogene TRBV3-2) to TRBJ1-2; TRBD1 agrees at 9 bases. V was pared by 4 bases and J by 12 bases, with 6 bases of the junction left unmatched. CDR3 length equals 12 residues. Germline CDR1 and CDR2: LGHDT and YNNKEL (reference sequence). CDR3 sequence (DNA): TGTGCCAGCAGCCCGTATGGACAGGGGAACACCTTC. Its protein is CASSPYGQGNTF.

The rearrangement uses TRBV30 and TRBJ1-1; unclear D gene. CDR1 is GTSNPN and CDR2 is SVGIG in the germline V gene (reference sequence). V was pared by 3 bases and J by 4 bases, with 12 bases between. The CDR3 runs to 13 residues. The CDR3 loop is CAWSVWSGTEAFF. The CDR3 coding sequence is TGTGCCTGGAGCGTATGGAGCGGCACTGAAGCTTTCTTT.

This rearrangement joins TRBV7-8 to TRBJ1-5; D remains unclear. V was cut by 5 bases and J by 9 bases, with 11 bases left in between. The CDR3 consists of 12 residues. The germline V gene encodes CDR1 SGHVS and CDR2 FQNEAQ. Here the CDR3 DNA reads TGTGCCAGCAGCCCCCCCGGACGGCCCCAGCATTTT. Encoded protein: CASSPPGRPQHF.

This chain's CDR3 is CSASLRQANTEAFF. The CDR3 DNA sequence: TGCAGTGCTAGTCTCCGACAGGCGAACACTGAAGCTTTCTTT. The chain recombines TRBV20-1 with TRBJ1-1; TRBD1 might be the D (6 bases). The CDR3 covers 14 residues. Looked up from germline, CDR1 is DFQATT and CDR2 is SNEGSKA (reference sequence). Between the trimmed V and J ends, which lost 3 bases and 1 base, there was a span of 12 bases.

J is TRBJ2-1 and V is TRBV19; 14 bases are a match to TRBD2. Germline loops: CDR1 LNHDA, CDR2 SQIVND (reference sequence). The length of the CDR3 is 20 residues. V was pared by 7 bases and J by 10 bases, with 24 bases of the junction left unmatched. Here the CDR3 reads CASTLLPRAPGLAGAREQFF. CDR3 sequence (DNA): TGTGCCAGTACTCTCTTACCCCGAGCCCCGGGACTAGCGGGAGCAAGGGAGCAGTTCTTC.

The CDR3 spells CASSPKDRTDLRTDTQYF. The CDR3 coding sequence is TGTGCCAGCAGCCCGAAAGACAGGACAGACCTCCGCACAGATACGCAGTATTTT. The chain recombines TRBV7-9 with TRBJ2-3; D might be TRBD1 (6 bases). The germline gives CDR1 SEHNR, CDR2 FQNEAQ (reference sequence). Trimming removed 5 bases at V and 1 base at J, with 22 bases between. The CDR3 runs to 18 residues.

The CDR3 region is CASSLDWGSTDTQYF. The CDR3 coding sequence is TGTGCCAGCAGCTTAGATTGGGGTAGCACAGATACGCAGTATTTT. This sequence joins TRBV11-2 and TRBJ2-3; D ambiguous. The germline V gene encodes CDR1 SGHAT and CDR2 FQNNGV. The CDR3 spans 15 residues. The ends were cut back, 0 bases at V and 0 bases at J, with 7 bases in the middle.

The V gene is TRBV27, the J gene TRBJ1-6, with 8 bases aligning to TRBD1. With V trimmed by 5 bases and J by 7 bases, 7 bases remained unmatched. The CDR3 covers 15 residues. CDR1 is MNHEY and CDR2 is SMNVEV in the germline V gene (reference sequence). CDR3 loop: CASSRGQVLNSPLHF. The CDR3 DNA reads TGTGCCAGCAGTCGGGGACAGGTTTTGAATTCACCCCTCCACTTT.